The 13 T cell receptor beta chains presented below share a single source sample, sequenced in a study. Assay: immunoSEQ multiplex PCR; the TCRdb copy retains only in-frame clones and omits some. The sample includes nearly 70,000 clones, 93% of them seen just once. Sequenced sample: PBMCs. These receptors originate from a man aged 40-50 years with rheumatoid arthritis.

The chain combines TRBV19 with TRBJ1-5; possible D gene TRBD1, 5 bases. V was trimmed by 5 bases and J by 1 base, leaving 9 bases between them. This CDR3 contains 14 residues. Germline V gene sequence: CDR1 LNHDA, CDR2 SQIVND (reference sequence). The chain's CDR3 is CASSLRDSNQPQHF. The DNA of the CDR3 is TGTGCCAGTAGTCTCCGGGACAGCAATCAGCCCCAGCATTTT.

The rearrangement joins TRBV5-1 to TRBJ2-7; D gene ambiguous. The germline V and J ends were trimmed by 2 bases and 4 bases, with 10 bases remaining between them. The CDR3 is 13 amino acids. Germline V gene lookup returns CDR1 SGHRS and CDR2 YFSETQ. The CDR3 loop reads CASSFNSYYEQYF. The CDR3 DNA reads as TGCGCCAGCAGCTTCAACAGTTATTACGAGCAGTACTTC.

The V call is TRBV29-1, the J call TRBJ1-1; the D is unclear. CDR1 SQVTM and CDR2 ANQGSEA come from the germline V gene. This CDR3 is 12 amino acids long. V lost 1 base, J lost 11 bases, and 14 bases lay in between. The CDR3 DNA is TGCAGCGTTGAAGTGACGGGGTATAAGGCTTTCTTT. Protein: CSVEVTGYKAFF.

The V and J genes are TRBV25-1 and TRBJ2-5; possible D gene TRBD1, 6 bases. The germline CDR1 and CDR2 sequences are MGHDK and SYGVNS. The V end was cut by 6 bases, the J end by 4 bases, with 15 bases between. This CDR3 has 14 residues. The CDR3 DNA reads TGTGCCAGCAGCGTTCAGGGGTTGCGAGAGACCCAGTACTTC. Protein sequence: CASSVQGLRETQYF.

The CDR3 nucleotides read TGTGCCAGTAGTGGTTGGGGACGAGGGGCGAACACCGGGGAGCTGTTTTTT. Amino acids: CASSGWGRGANTGELFF. The rearrangement joins TRBV19 to TRBJ2-2, with D possibly called TRBD1 or TRBD2 (5 bases each). The CDR3 is made up of 17 amino acids. Germline V gives CDR1 LNHDA, CDR2 SQIVND (reference sequence). V lost 5 bases, J lost 0 bases, and 16 bases lay in between.

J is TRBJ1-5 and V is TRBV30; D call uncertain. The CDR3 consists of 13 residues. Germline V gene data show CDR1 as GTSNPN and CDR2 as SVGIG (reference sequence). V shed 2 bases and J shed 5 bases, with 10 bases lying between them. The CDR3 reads CAWSSSWDQPQHF. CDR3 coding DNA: TGTGCCTGGAGTTCCTCATGGGATCAGCCCCAGCATTTT.

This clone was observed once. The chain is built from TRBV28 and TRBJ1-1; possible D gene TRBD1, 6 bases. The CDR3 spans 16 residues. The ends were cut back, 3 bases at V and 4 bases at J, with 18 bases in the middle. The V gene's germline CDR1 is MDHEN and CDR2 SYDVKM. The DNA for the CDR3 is TGTGCCAGCAGTTTCAGAAATTGGGGACAATCCACTGAAGCTTTCTTT. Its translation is CASSFRNWGQSTEAFF.

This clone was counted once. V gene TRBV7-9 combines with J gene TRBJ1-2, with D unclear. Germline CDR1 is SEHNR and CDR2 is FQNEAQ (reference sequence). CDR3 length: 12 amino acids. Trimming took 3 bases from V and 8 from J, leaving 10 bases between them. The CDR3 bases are TGTGCCAGCAGCTTTGGCGAGGAAGGCTACACCTTC. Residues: CASSFGEEGYTF.

The CDR3 nucleotides are TGTGCCAGCAGCCGAGCGAGCTCCTACAATGAGCAGTTCTTC. It yields the protein CASSRASSYNEQFF. The V and J genes are TRBV11-3 and TRBJ2-1; the D is unclear. The ends were cut back, 5 bases at V and 0 bases at J, with 8 bases in the middle. This CDR3 is built from 14 residues. Germline-derived CDR1 and CDR2 are SGHNT and YENEEA. Looking up the rest from reference TRBV11-3 and TRBJ2-1 gives the full variable domain: EAGVVQSPRYKIIEKKQPVAFWCNPISGHNTLYWYLQNLGQGPELLIRYENEEAVDDSQLPKDRFSAERLKGVDSTLKIQPAELGDSAVYLCASSRASSYNEQFFGPGTRLTVL.

CDR3 sequence (DNA): TGTGCCAGCAGTTTAAGGTGGGGACAGGGAAAAGGGGTGGACTACAATGAGCAGTTCTTC. This sequence encodes CASSLRWGQGKGVDYNEQFF. The genes are TRBV28 and TRBJ2-1, with 9 bases lining up with TRBD1. CDR1 is MDHEN and CDR2 is SYDVKM in the germline V gene. After removal of 2 bases from V and 3 bases from J, the junction contained 17 bases not matched to a gene. This CDR3 is 20 amino acids long.

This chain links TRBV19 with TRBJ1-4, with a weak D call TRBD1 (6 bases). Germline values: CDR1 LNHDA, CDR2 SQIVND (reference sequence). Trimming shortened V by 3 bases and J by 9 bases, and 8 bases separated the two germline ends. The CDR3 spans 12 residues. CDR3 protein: CASSIGGKKLFF. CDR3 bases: TGTGCCAGTAGTATCGGGGGCAAAAAACTGTTTTTT.

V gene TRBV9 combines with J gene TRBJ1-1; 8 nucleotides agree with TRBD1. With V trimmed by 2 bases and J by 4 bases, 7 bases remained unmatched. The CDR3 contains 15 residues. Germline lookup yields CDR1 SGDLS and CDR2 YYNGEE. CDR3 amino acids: CASSVQGARGTEAFF. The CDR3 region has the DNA TGTGCCAGCAGCGTTCAGGGGGCGCGGGGCACTGAAGCTTTCTTT.

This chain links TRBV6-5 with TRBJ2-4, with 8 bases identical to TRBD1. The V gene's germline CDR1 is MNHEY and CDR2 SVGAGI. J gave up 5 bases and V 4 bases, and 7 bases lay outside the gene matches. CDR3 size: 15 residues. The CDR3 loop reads CASSSRGRGENIQYF. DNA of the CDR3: TGTGCCAGCAGTTCCAGGGGGCGCGGTGAAAACATTCAGTACTTC.